This T cell receptor (beta chain) appears in the sequencing data of a study of blood T cell repertoires in COVID-19. Background on the study: PBMCs, B-cell-depleted T cells, or T cells provided the cDNA or gDNA that made up the material.

V dropped 3 bases and J dropped 0; count of bases not matched to a gene: 2. The germline gives CDR1 SEHNR, CDR2 FQNEAQ (reference sequence). The CDR3 runs to 14 residues. Per the study methods: Amplification of reference gene primers provided the estimated nucleated cell counts. Using immunoSEQ multiplex PCR, the repertoire was profiled, and TCRdb retains in-frame clones only, with some absent. Clone size and the V and J calls come from that table; the DNA yielded D and trimming. Among 400,000 to 500,000 clones listed, about nine tenths were seen once. Sequenced input: peripheral blood. The TCR originated in a woman in her thirties with active or convalescent COVID-19. The chain employs TRBV7-9 and TRBJ2-7; 7 bases map to TRBD2. The CDR3 DNA reads as TGTGCCAGCAGCTTTACTAGCGACTCCTACGAGCAGTACTTC. This encodes CASSFTSDSYEQYF. Together with reference TRBV7-9 and TRBJ2-7, the CDR3 gives the full variable domain: DTGVSQNPRHKITKRGQNVTFRCDPISEHNRLYWYRQTLGQGPEFLTYFQNEAQLEKSRLLSDRFSAERPKGSFSTLEIQRTEQGDSAMYLCASSFTSDSYEQYFGPGTRLTVT.